A single T cell receptor (beta chain) is shown here with its context. This specimen comes from a study of blood T cell repertoires in COVID-19. Libraries were prepared by immunoSEQ multiplex PCR; TCRdb keeps only in-frame clonotypes and omits some of them. The sample yields about 150,000 clones, about 79% seen once. From germline, CDR1 is LNHDA and CDR2 SQIVND (reference sequence). The CDR3 covers 12 residues. J lost 4 bases, V lost 7 bases, and 1 base had no gene match. This sequence originates from a woman aged 45-59 years in a cohort sampled during active or convalescent COVID-19. The chain uses TRBV19 and TRBJ1-5; 7 bases match TRBD1. The sequenced sample was peripheral blood. CDR3 DNA: TGTGCCAGTACGACAGGGAATCAGCCCCAGCATTTT. Amino acid sequence: CASTTGNQPQHF. The full variable domain, rest sourced from reference TRBV19 and TRBJ1-5, is DGGITQSPKYLFRKEGQNVTLSCEQNLNHDAMYWYRQDPGQGLRLIYYSQIVNDFQKGDIAEGYSVSREKKESFPLTVTSAQKNPTAFYLCASTTGNQPQHFGDGTRLSIL.